This is a list of T cell receptor beta chains from one sample in a study of blood T cell repertoires in COVID-19. Sequencing used immunoSEQ multiplex PCR; TCRdb keeps in-frame clones, though not all of them. The table includes about 340,000 clones, about 86% detected once. The source material was peripheral blood. These receptors came from a man aged 25-45 years with active or convalescent COVID-19. Both conserved end residues are part of each CDR3. The order of the fields is D gene, J gene, CDR3 length, clone size, V gene, CDR3 protein, CDR3 DNA. The D gene is left open where the match is weak. Some rows have no size entry. The others give once, few or many, or a class for an expanded clone.

-,TRBJ1-6,12,-,TRBV28,CASRPDSSPLHF,TGTGCCAGCAGGCCTGATAGTTCACCCCTCCACTTT
-,TRBJ2-5,13,-,TRBV3-1/TRBV3-2,CASSLSPGETQYF,TGTGCCAGCAGCTTAAGCCCGGGGGAGACCCAGTACTTC
-,TRBJ1-3,15,-,TRBV11-3,CASSPGTYSGNTIYF,TGTGCCAGCAGCCCAGGAACCTACTCTGGAAACACCATATATTTT
-,TRBJ2-6,17,-,TRBV7-8,CATFLQGTASGANVLTF,TGTGCCACTTTCTTACAGGGGACTGCCTCTGGGGCCAACGTCCTGACTTTC
-,TRBJ1-5,13,-,TRBV24-1,CATSVGGEQPQHF,TGTGCCACCAGTGTTGGGGGGGAACAGCCCCAGCATTTT
TRBD1,TRBJ2-3,11,-,TRBV5-4,CASSRGTGQYF,TGTGCCAGCAGCCGTGGGACAGGGCAGTATTTT
TRBD2,TRBJ2-7,15,-,TRBV5-1,CASSLSIAGVEEQYF,TGCGCCAGCAGCTTGTCGATAGCGGGGGTTGAGGAGCAGTACTTC
-,TRBJ1-3,18,once,TRBV5-1,CASSHLVSGGLAGNTIYF,TGCGCCAGCAGCCATTTGGTGTCCGGAGGCCTTGCTGGAAACACCATATATTTT
-,TRBJ1-4,14,-,TRBV2,CASAYWGENEKLFF,TGTGCCAGCGCATATTGGGGGGAGAATGAAAAACTGTTTTTT
-,TRBJ2-7,13,-,TRBV5-1,CASSLGMELEQYF,TGCGCCAGCAGCTTGGGAATGGAGCTCGAGCAGTACTTC
-,TRBJ1-6,14,-,TRBV7-2,CASSLESGSSPLHF,TGTGCCAGCAGCTTAGAATCAGGTTCGTCACCCCTCCACTTT
-,TRBJ1-4,13,-,TRBV2,CASNTGINEKLFF,TGTGCCAGCAACACAGGGATTAATGAAAAACTGTTTTTT
-,TRBJ2-7,14,-,TRBV5-1,CASSYSTGPYEQYF,TGCGCCAGCAGTTATTCGACAGGACCCTACGAGCAGTACTTC
TRBD1,TRBJ2-7,15,-,TRBV28,CASSTRGQGWYEQYF,TGTGCCAGCAGTACGCGCGGACAGGGGTGGTACGAGCAGTACTTC
-,TRBJ2-3,16,once,TRBV11-3,CASSTGTEGRTDTQYF,TGTGCCAGCAGCACGGGGACGGAGGGTAGAACAGATACGCAGTATTTT
-,TRBJ2-6,15,-,TRBV6-1,CASSESGAGANVLTF,TGTGCCAGCAGTGAGTCAGGGGCAGGGGCCAACGTCCTGACTTTC
-,TRBJ2-1,14,-,TRBV14,CASGLLGAYNEQFF,TGTGCCAGCGGGTTATTAGGGGCCTACAATGAGCAGTTCTTC
-,TRBJ1-2,14,few,TRBV10-3,CASTHMGLEYGYTF,TGTGCCTCAACCCACATGGGGCTAGAGTATGGCTACACCTTC
-,TRBJ1-2,12,-,TRBV14,CASSPQRGGYTF,TGTGCCAGCAGCCCCCAAAGGGGTGGCTACACCTTC
TRBD1,TRBJ2-5,15,-,TRBV6-2/TRBV6-3,CASSSYRGREETQYF,TGTGCCAGCAGTTCCTACAGGGGGCGCGAGGAGACCCAGTACTTC
-,TRBJ1-5,14,-,TRBV18,CASSPRGGIQPQHF,TGTGCCAGCTCACCACGGGGAGGGATCCAGCCCCAGCATTTT
TRBD2,TRBJ2-7,12,-,TRBV7-9,CAIRLATYEQYF,TGTGCCATAAGACTAGCGACCTACGAGCAGTACTTC
-,TRBJ2-3,13,-,TRBV20-1,CSASTGGTDTQYF,TGCAGTGCCAGTACGGGAGGCACAGATACGCAGTATTTT
-,TRBJ2-4,13,-,TRBV5-4,CASSLTGSDIQYF,TGTGCCAGCAGCTTGACAGGGAGCGACATTCAGTACTTC
-,TRBJ1-5,15,-,TRBV4-1,CASSQTQGTHQPQHF,TGCGCCAGCAGCCAAACACAGGGAACCCATCAGCCCCAGCATTTT
-,TRBJ1-5,17,-,TRBV3-1/TRBV3-2,CASSQDARGEINQPQHF,TGTGCCAGCAGCCAAGATGCCCGGGGGGAGATTAATCAGCCCCAGCATTTT
-,TRBJ1-2,15,few,TRBV5-1,CASSPEVARGVGYTF,TGCGCCAGCAGCCCCGAAGTCGCACGCGGGGTTGGCTACACCTTC
-,TRBJ1-4,14,-,TRBV19,CASSSRQEDEKLFF,TGTGCCAGTAGTTCTCGGCAGGAGGACGAAAAACTGTTTTTT
-,TRBJ2-7,15,-,TRBV19,CASSALGLDPYEQYF,TGTGCCAGTAGTGCCCTGGGACTTGACCCCTACGAGCAGTACTTC
-,TRBJ2-2,15,few,TRBV7-9,CASSTQGLRTGELFF,TGTGCCAGCAGCACCCAGGGGCTTAGAACCGGGGAGCTGTTTTTT
TRBD1,TRBJ1-3,15,-,TRBV7-2,CASSLDRASGNTIYF,TGTGCCAGCAGCTTGGACAGGGCCTCTGGAAACACCATATATTTT
TRBD2,TRBJ2-3,14,-,TRBV6-4,CASSDAGGPDTQYF,TGTGCCAGCAGTGACGCGGGAGGGCCAGATACGCAGTATTTT
-,TRBJ2-2,15,-,TRBV28,CASSSMMESTGELFF,TGTGCCAGCAGCTCTATGATGGAGAGCACCGGGGAGCTGTTTTTT
TRBD2,TRBJ2-3,16,-,TRBV7-7,CASSLSSGSGTDTQYF,TGTGCCAGCAGCTTATCGAGCGGGAGCGGCACAGATACGCAGTATTTT
TRBD1,TRBJ2-7,15,-,TRBV7-2,CASSLPGQGIYEQYF,TGTGCCAGCAGCTTGCCGGGACAGGGTATATACGAGCAGTACTTC
-,TRBJ1-2,16,-,TRBV29-1,CSVGLSEGAVVGGYTF,TGCAGCGTTGGCTTATCGGAGGGAGCGGTCGTAGGTGGCTACACCTTC
TRBD2,TRBJ2-2,18,once,TRBV9,CASSSLAGGPSDTGELFF,TGTGCCAGCAGCTCCCTAGCGGGAGGGCCGTCTGACACCGGGGAGCTGTTTTTT
-,TRBJ2-3,13,-,TRBV3-1/TRBV3-2,CASSRPGQDTQYF,TGTGCCAGCAGCCGTCCGGGACAAGATACGCAGTATTTT
TRBD1,TRBJ1-5,15,-,TRBV7-2,CASSVDRGPGQPQHF,TGTGCCAGCAGCGTCGACAGGGGGCCGGGGCAGCCCCAGCATTTT
-,TRBJ2-1,16,-,TRBV27,CASSLSRDRYYNEQFF,TGTGCCAGCAGTTTATCGCGGGACAGATACTACAATGAGCAGTTCTTC
-,TRBJ2-2,15,few,TRBV9,CASSVEWGPTGELFF,TGTGCCAGCAGCGTAGAGTGGGGCCCCACCGGGGAGCTGTTTTTT
-,TRBJ2-7,16,-,TRBV5-1,CASSLSAHPQVYEQYF,TGCGCCAGCAGCTTATCCGCCCACCCACAGGTCTACGAGCAGTACTTC
-,TRBJ2-1,16,-,TRBV20-1,CSASPPAGLTYNEQFF,TGCAGTGCTAGTCCCCCTGCGGGACTTACCTACAATGAGCAGTTCTTC
-,TRBJ1-2,12,-,TRBV29-1,CSVEAGRGGYTF,TGCAGCGTTGAAGCAGGGAGGGGTGGCTACACCTTC
TRBD2,TRBJ2-2,18,-,TRBV30,CAWGGVLGTSGNTGELFF,TGTGCCTGGGGGGGAGTTTTAGGGACTAGCGGAAACACCGGGGAGCTGTTTTTT
-,TRBJ2-3,15,few,TRBV5-1,CASSLGGSSTDTQYF,TGCGCCAGCAGCTTGGGTGGCTCCAGCACAGATACGCAGTATTTT